This TCR beta chain appears in the sequencing data of a study of T-cell reconstitution after alpha-beta-depleted transplantation in children. Study-wide results and caveats: At day 60, the high TCRbeta diversity found in some patients originated from recipient T cells and thymic progenitors that had survived. After one year, T-cell counts and TCRbeta diversity mostly came from new T cells. Several hundred expanded graft clones reportedly were the source of alpha-beta T cells about two months after transplant.

During its preparation, the TCRbeta library received unique molecular identifiers. TCRdb called the PCR reads again in MiXCR, with one record for every CDR3 protein. The data show about 300,000 distinct CDR3 sequences, with over 7.5% seen just once and 9.1% held by the top ten. Germline V gene sequence: CDR1 SGHKS, CDR2 YYEKEE (reference sequence). V was pared by 4 bases and J by 6 bases, with 10 bases of the junction left unmatched. This CDR3 contains 15 residues. This clonotype was observed many times. Its target is unknown. Sequenced material: peripheral blood, taken 360 days after TCRalphabeta/CD19-depleted stem cell transplant. The clonotype originates from a female patient aged 2 to 10 who had a stem cell transplant for Fanconi anemia, so the T cells may come from the graft donor. The rearrangement links TRBV5-5 to TRBJ2-1; TRBD2 aligns across 7 bases. The CDR3 coding sequence is TGTGCCAGCAGCCCCCGAGCGGGGTCCACCAATGAGCAGTTCTTC. Its translation is CASSPRAGSTNEQFF.